Each of the 20 T cell receptor beta chains below was sequenced from the same sample in a study of beta chain features in type 1 diabetes. The investigators reverse transcribed all of the isolated RNA, so they sequenced expressed TCRB transcripts. Method: immunoSEQ multiplex PCR; TCRdb's copy keeps in-frame clones and lacks some. The table shows fewer than 250,000 clones, with over 9.5% occurring only once. Sample: naive CD4+ T cells from blood. These receptors were collected from a woman aged 18-29 years in good health.

CDR3 nucleotide sequence: TGTGCCAGCAGACTAGCGGGGGGCCTCCGGGGCAATGAGCAGTTCTTC. Translated, it gives CASRLAGGLRGNEQFF. The chain couples TRBV6-6 to TRBJ2-1; 12 bases are a match to TRBD2. CDR1 MNHNY and CDR2 SVGAGI come from the germline V gene (reference sequence). The V and J ends lost 6 bases and 6 bases, in that order; junction bases with no gene match: 9. The CDR3 length is 16 residues.

This clone appeared a few times. The chain carries TRBV30 and TRBJ2-7; D is possibly TRBD2 (5 bases). CDR1 is GTSNPN, CDR2 SVGIG, per germline (reference sequence). V was clipped by 0 bases and J by 6 bases, with 12 bases between them. CDR3 size: 13 residues. CDR3 nucleotide sequence: TGTGCCTGGAGTGTACGATCGGGAAGCGAGCAGTACTTC. Its protein is CAWSVRSGSEQYF.

This clone was counted only a few times. The chain joins TRBV6-1 to TRBJ1-1; 7 positions match TRBD1. J gave up 0 bases and V 8 bases, and 3 bases lay outside the gene matches. Germline CDR1 is MNHNS and CDR2 is SASEGT. The CDR3 extends over 13 amino acids. CDR3 in amino acids: CASRGQLNTEAFF. In DNA, the CDR3 is TGTGCCAGCCGGGGACAGCTGAACACTGAAGCTTTCTTT.

This clone was observed a few times. The V gene is TRBV13, the J gene TRBJ1-2; 12 bases match TRBD1. Germline CDR1 and CDR2: PRHDT and FYEKMQ (reference sequence). The ends lost 5 bases at V and 4 bases at J; junction bases unmatched: 14. The CDR3 loop spans 18 amino acids. The CDR3 region is CASSPGAGTGGAGYGYTF. In nucleotides, the CDR3 is TGTGCCAGCAGCCCCGGCGCCGGGACAGGGGGCGCAGGCTATGGCTACACCTTC.

This clone was recorded a few times. This sequence joins TRBV7-2 and TRBJ2-3; tentatively, D is TRBD2 (6 bases). The CDR3 contains 14 residues. V lost 5 bases and J lost 0, with 9 bases in between. The germline V gene encodes CDR1 SGHTA and CDR2 FQGNSA. The CDR3 coding sequence is TGTGCCAGCAGCCGGAGCGGGAGCACAGATACGCAGTATTTT. Protein sequence: CASSRSGSTDTQYF.

This clone occurred a few times. The V and J genes are TRBV4-2 and TRBJ2-7; D is possibly TRBD1 (6 bases). Trimming cost V 0 bases and J 2 bases, with 8 bases left between them. Germline V lookup: CDR1 LGHNA, CDR2 YNFKEQ. This CDR3 has 14 residues. The CDR3 nucleotides are TGTGCCAGCAGCCAAGATAAGGGGGCCTACGAGCAGTACTTC. The encoded protein is CASSQDKGAYEQYF.

The V gene is TRBV5-6, the J gene TRBJ2-1; D possibly corresponds to TRBD1 (6 bases). CDR3 length: 12 residues. Germline V lookup: CDR1 SGHDT, CDR2 YYEEEE. The V end lost 4 bases, the J end lost 10 bases, and 12 bases lay between the germline ends. CDR3 sequence: CASSAGDYEQFF. As DNA, the CDR3 is TGTGCCAGCAGCGCAGGGGATTACGAGCAGTTCTTC.

Only a few counts were recorded for this clone. The J gene is TRBJ2-3, the V gene TRBV30; the D gene is possibly TRBD1 (6 bases). The germline V gene has CDR1 GTSNPN and CDR2 SVGIG (reference sequence). This CDR3 spans 14 amino acids. Between the trimmed V and J ends, which lost 0 bases and 2 bases, there was a span of 9 bases. The CDR3 sequence is CAWSVMGATDTQYF. DNA of the CDR3: TGTGCCTGGAGTGTCATGGGGGCCACAGATACGCAGTATTTT.

The sample holds a few counts of this clone. The chain has TRBV6-1 and TRBJ2-2; 9 bases agree with TRBD1. This CDR3 is built from 14 residues. The V segment lost 2 bases and the J segment 7 bases; nucleotides outside the gene matches: 2. Germline assignment: CDR1 MNHNS and CDR2 SASEGT. CDR3 nucleotide sequence: TGTGCCAGCAGTGAAAGACAGGGGGACGGGGAGCTGTTTTTT. Amino acid sequence: CASSERQGDGELFF.

This sequence joins TRBV18 and TRBJ2-2, with unresolved D. The CDR3 is made up of 15 amino acids. Germline CDR1 reads KGHSH; CDR2 reads LQKENI. V was shortened by 4 bases and J by 2 bases, with 11 bases between the two germline ends. Here the CDR3 reads CASSLGSANTGELFF. For the CDR3, the DNA is TGTGCCAGCTCACTCGGGTCAGCCAACACCGGGGAGCTGTTTTTT.

The CDR3 region has the DNA TGTGCCAGCAGCTTGCGGCGGGAGAACACCGGGGAGCTGTTTTTT. This codes for CASSLRRENTGELFF. V usage is TRBV5-6 and J usage is TRBJ2-2; TRBD2 might be the D (6 bases). Germline V CDR1 and CDR2: SGHDT, YYEEEE. V lost 1 base and J lost 1, with 8 bases in between. The CDR3 contains 15 residues.

The chain couples TRBV7-9 to TRBJ1-5; maybe TRBD1 (5 bases). The CDR3 covers 18 residues. Trimming removed 1 base at V and 5 bases at J, with 21 bases between. From germline, CDR1 is SEHNR and CDR2 FQNEAQ (reference sequence). CDR3 amino acids: CASSLGSTGTRLDQPQHF. Here the CDR3 DNA reads TGTGCCAGCAGCTTAGGAAGTACAGGAACGAGACTGGATCAGCCCCAGCATTTT.

The chain uses TRBV6-5 and TRBJ2-7; 7 bases agree with TRBD1. The CDR3 is 14 residues long. V lost 5 bases to trimming and J lost 2 bases; unmatched junction nucleotides: 6. CDR1 and CDR2 from the germline V gene are MNHEY and SVGAGI. The CDR3 here is CASSDLGTAYEQYF. CDR3 coding DNA: TGTGCCAGCAGTGACCTTGGGACAGCCTACGAGCAGTACTTC.

The chain employs TRBV27 and TRBJ1-4; D is unresolved. The CDR3 runs to 13 residues. Per the germline V gene, CDR1 is MNHEY and CDR2 is SMNVEV (reference sequence). The V and J ends lost 4 bases and 8 bases respectively, with 11 bases between them. DNA for the CDR3: TGTGCCAGCAGTTCTCCAGGAGGAGAAAAACTGTTTTTT. This gives the protein CASSSPGGEKLFF.

In its sample, this clone was seen a few times. The chain combines TRBV30 with TRBJ1-3; D ambiguous. The V gene lost 1 base and the J gene lost 15 bases, with 19 bases spanning the gap. The germline V gene encodes CDR1 GTSNPN and CDR2 SVGIG (reference sequence). The CDR3 runs to 13 residues. The chain's CDR3 is CAWSANAERSPYF. CDR3 DNA sequence: TGTGCCTGGAGTGCGAACGCCGAGAGGAGCCCATATTTT. The full variable domain, with the rest looked up from reference TRBV30 and TRBJ1-3, is SQTIHQWPATLVQPVGSPLSLECTVEGTSNPNLYWYRQAAGRGLQLLFYSVGIGQISSEVPQNLSASRPQDRQFILSSKKLLLSDSGFYLCAWSANAERSPYFGEGSWLTVV.

This clone was counted a few times. The chain recombines TRBV7-9 with TRBJ1-5; D might be TRBD1 (6 bases). The CDR3 totals 16 residues. The ends were cut back, 5 bases at V and 3 bases at J, with 17 bases in the middle. Germline CDR1 SEHNR, CDR2 FQNEAQ (reference sequence). The CDR3 region has the DNA TGTGCCAGCAGCGAGAGGGGGGGCGCGAACAATCAGCCCCAGCATTTT. This sequence encodes CASSERGGANNQPQHF.

This clone was seen only a few times. This rearrangement joins TRBV25-1 to TRBJ1-2; TRBD1 is a possible D gene (6 bases). Trimming removed 0 bases from V and 1 base from J, with 9 bases in between. In germline, CDR1 is MGHDK, CDR2 SYGVNS. This CDR3 region has 15 residues. Written as DNA, the CDR3 is TGTGCCAGCAGTGAATACAGCAGGGGTAACTATGGCTACACCTTC. Translation: CASSEYSRGNYGYTF.

This clone has a count of ten or more. The chain couples TRBV4-1 to TRBJ2-2; a possible D gene is TRBD1 (6 bases). Germline CDR1 is MGHRA and CDR2 is YSYEKL. The length of the CDR3 is 15 residues. Trimming shortened V by 6 bases and J by 3 bases, and 14 bases separated the two germline ends. The CDR3 sequence: CASRPTTGHTGELFF. The CDR3 DNA reads as TGCGCCAGCAGACCGACGACAGGCCACACCGGGGAGCTGTTTTTT.

The chain uses TRBV6-1 and TRBJ2-7; 7 nucleotides align to TRBD1. Germline lookup yields CDR1 MNHNS and CDR2 SASEGT. CDR3 size: 14 residues. J lost 3 bases, V lost 6 bases, and 8 bases had no gene match. The DNA of the CDR3 is TGTGCCAGCAGCTTGGACAGGAGCAACTACGAGCAGTACTTC. Translation gives CASSLDRSNYEQYF.

The sample holds a few counts of this clone. The gene calls are TRBV10-3 and TRBJ1-1; TRBD1 aligns across 8 bases. The germline V gene has CDR1 ENHRY and CDR2 SYGVKD. The CDR3 spans 13 residues. V was clipped by 7 bases and J by 2 bases; unmatched bases: 3. The CDR3 sequence: CAIKGQVNTEAFF. The CDR3 DNA is TGTGCCATCAAGGGACAGGTTAACACTGAAGCTTTCTTT.